A single sample gave rise to the 8 T cell receptor beta chains below, sequenced in a study of regulatory T cells in long-lasting Graves disease. Time point indicated: newly diagnosed GD, antithyroid drugs for less than 3 months. The TCR library was made from RNA that had been extracted from PBMCs in TRIzol. Investigators prepared the TCR beta libraries by applying iRepertoire HTBI primers and Arm-PCR of CDR3 regions. TCRdb re-analysed the multiplex PCR reads in MiXCR, keeping a single row per CDR3 protein. The table shows about 530,000 distinct CDR3 sequences, with 16% occurring only once. This same sample was also part of a study on T cells in Graves' hyperthyroidism and ophthalmopathy.

Sequencing was performed on peripheral blood mononuclear cells (PBMCs), taken at new diagnosis, from a patient treated with antithyroid drugs. Receptors originate from a woman aged 35-65 years with Graves disease.

A word on this clonotype: This could be a read error, since a much larger clone is one nucleotide away. The rearrangement joins TRBV11-3 to TRBJ2-1, with no clear D. Germline lookup yields CDR1 SGHNT and CDR2 YENEEA. The CDR3 is 10 residues long. The CDR3 protein is CASSLPEQSF. CDR3 bases: TGTGCCAGCAGCTTACCTGAGCAGTCCTTC.

This clonotype was found many times. The chain carries TRBV5-8 and TRBJ1-1; D unclear. The CDR3 is made up of 15 amino acids. Germline CDR1 and CDR2: SGHTS and YDEGEE. Trimming left V 1 base short and J 2 bases short, with 12 bases between. The CDR3 region is CASSLPYNTNTEAFF. In DNA form, the CDR3 reads TGTGCCAGCAGCTTGCCCTACAACACAAACACTGAAGCTTTCTTT.

This clonotype showed up many times. The rearrangement joins TRBV20-1 to TRBJ1-5; 9 nucleotides agree with TRBD1. The trim removed 0 bases at V and 10 bases at J, leaving 10 bases unmatched. The length of the CDR3 is 15 residues. The germline V gene has CDR1 DFQATT and CDR2 SNEGSKA (reference sequence). The CDR3 sequence is CSARDEPGQGRPQHF. In DNA, the CDR3 is TGCAGTGCTAGAGACGAGCCGGGACAGGGCAGACCCCAGCATTTT.

This clonotype has just a few counts. CDR3 nucleotide sequence: TGCAGTGCTGTGGGGGGCGCAGGGGCCGGGGAGCTGTTTTTT. This codes for CSAVGGAGAGELFF. This chain joins TRBV20-1 and TRBJ2-2; D could derive from TRBD1 or TRBD2 (6 bases each). V lost 5 bases, J lost 6 bases, and 16 bases lay in between. CDR3 length: 14 amino acids. Germline assignment: CDR1 DFQATT and CDR2 SNEGSKA (reference sequence).

This clonotype showed up many times. The chain recombines TRBV3-1 with TRBJ2-7; D is possibly TRBD2 (6 bases). This CDR3 comprises 15 residues. V was cut by 1 base and J by 3 bases, with 13 bases left in between. Looked up from germline, CDR1 is LGHDT and CDR2 is YNNKEL (reference sequence). The CDR3 coding sequence is TGTGCCAGCAGCCAAGTGTCGGGGGTGAGCTACGAGCAGTACTTC. Its protein product is CASSQVSGVSYEQYF.

This chain joins TRBV5-4 and TRBJ2-3, with D hard to call. The DNA end is more similar to TRBJ2-5, so the J call may be wrong. Germline lookup yields CDR1 SGHNT and CDR2 YYREEE (reference sequence). The CDR3 totals 12 residues. The chain's CDR3 is CASSLDDIAQYF. The CDR3 DNA sequence: TGTGCCAGCAGCTTGGATGATATAGCCCAGTACTTC.

This clonotype was observed many times. The V call is TRBV28, the J call TRBJ2-7; perhaps D is TRBD1 or TRBD2 (6 bases each). With 4 bases removed from V and 4 bases from J, the gap between germline ends came to 20 bases. The CDR3 has 16 amino acids. Germline V gene lookup returns CDR1 MDHEN and CDR2 SYDVKM. CDR3 loop: CASSSSGAGLGYEQYF. Here the CDR3 DNA reads TGTGCCAGCAGTTCCTCGGGGGCCGGTTTGGGATACGAGCAGTACTTC.

This clonotype was observed many times. V usage is TRBV2 and J usage is TRBJ2-1, with TRBD2 matching over 15 bases. Germline assignment: CDR1 SNHLY and CDR2 FYNNEI. Trimming at V came to 6 bases and at J to 7 bases, leaving 4 bases not matched to a gene. The CDR3 spans 15 residues. The CDR3 bases are TGTGCCAGCAGCGAGGGACTAGCGGGGGGTAATGAGCAGTTCTTC. Its translation is CASSEGLAGGNEQFF.